This entry features one T cell receptor (beta chain) sequence. Its antigen is undetermined. The CDR3 runs 19 residues. Germline V gene sequence: CDR1 PRHDT, CDR2 FYEKMQ (reference sequence). The germline V and J ends were trimmed by 1 base and 3 bases, with 21 bases remaining between them. The PCR made use of 60 Vbeta and 13 Jbeta primers. Generated by immunoSEQ multiplex PCR, the TCRdb table keeps only in-frame clones and is missing some. The sample holds more than 75,000 clones; around 75% are singletons and the top ten take about 15%. These data come from a study of cytomegalovirus exposure and HLA in healthy donors. Findings of the study overall: With high specificity and sensitivity, the classifier reportedly diagnosed cytomegalovirus status.

The TCR sequence derives from a middle-aged woman in good health and CMV-seropositive. This chain joins TRBV13 and TRBJ1-4; possibly TRBD1 for D (5 bases). Sequenced sample: PBMCs. For the CDR3, the DNA is TGTGCCAGCAGCTTAGAAGGGCGGGGACGTCAAGGCCCTAATGAAAAACTGTTTTTT. Amino acids: CASSLEGRGRQGPNEKLFF.